This T cell receptor (beta chain) was sequenced in a study of technical replicates of blood from a few donors. TCRdb keeps only in-frame clones here, not all; method: immunoSEQ multiplex PCR. The sample lists 62,000 or so clones, around nine tenths occurring once. The CDR3 is made up of 17 amino acids. Germline CDR1 reads KGHSH; CDR2 reads LQKENI. V was pared by 1 base and J by 0 bases, with 13 bases between. V gene TRBV18 combines with J gene TRBJ2-4; D gene uncertain. Sequencing was done on a sample of PBMCs. The clonotype comes from a human donor in good health. Some clones in this sample may be carry-over from other donors' samples. The CDR3 protein is CASSPLSGSRAKNIQYF. CDR3 nucleotide sequence: TGTGCCAGCTCACCACTTTCAGGAAGCCGAGCCAAAAACATTCAGTACTTC.